Listed here are 14 T cell receptor beta chains from one sample, sequenced in a study of siplizumab effects on memory and regulatory T cells (dated by TCRdb to the late 2010s). Preparation of the library involved the immunoSEQ multiplex PCR assay. TCRdb's version of the immuneACCESS table is confined to in-frame rearrangements and falls short of the full clone set. An unresolved V gene accounts for under half of the shortfall where checked; the remainder is of unknown origin. This sample lists some 100,000 clones; 94% were detected once. Roughly 0.6% of the sample belongs to the ten largest clones. Sequenced material: Tregs sorted from blood. The receptors were sampled from a human donor in good health.

The chain carries TRBV10-3 and TRBJ1-2; unclear D gene. CDR3 size: 16 residues. The germline CDR1 and CDR2 sequences are ENHRY and SYGVKD. Trimming removed 0 bases at V and 5 bases at J, with 16 bases between. CDR3 sequence (DNA): TGTGCCATCAGTGAGTCGCCGCCAAGAGGTTTATATGGCTACACCTTC. It is translated as CAISESPPRGLYGYTF.

The table lists this clone with a few counts. This rearrangement joins TRBV5-1 to TRBJ2-1; D is unresolved. Germline V gives CDR1 SGHRS, CDR2 YFSETQ. CDR3 size: 16 residues. The V and J ends lost 3 bases and 5 bases respectively, with 18 bases between them. CDR3: CASSSVVVLGNNEQFF. The CDR3 DNA follows: TGCGCCAGCAGCTCGGTAGTGGTGTTAGGGAACAATGAGCAGTTCTTC.

Comment on this clone: This sample also contains other DNA sequences that code for the same CDR3. This sequence joins TRBV19 and TRBJ1-2, with 9 bases identical to TRBD1. Looked up from germline, CDR1 is LNHDA and CDR2 is SQIVND (reference sequence). This CDR3 region has 12 residues. V trimming: 6 bases; J trimming: 7 bases; junction bases outside the gene matches: 3. CDR3 in DNA: TGTGCCAGTAGCCGGACAGGGGCTGGCTACACCTTC. Its protein product is CASSRTGAGYTF.

J is TRBJ1-2 and V is TRBV29-1, with 9 positions matching TRBD1. The CDR3 has 12 amino acids. Trimming at V came to 5 bases and at J to 6 bases, leaving 4 bases not matched to a gene. CDR1 is SQVTM, CDR2 ANQGSEA, per germline. The CDR3 region has the DNA TGCAGCGTTTTAACAGGGGGCGATGGCTACACCTTC. Its translation: CSVLTGGDGYTF. Based on the CDR3 plus reference TRBV29-1 and TRBJ1-2, the full variable domain is SAVISQKPSRDICQRGTSLTIQCQVDSQVTMMFWYRQQPGQSLTLIATANQGSEATYESGFVIDKFPISRPNLTFSTLTVSNMSPEDSSIYLCSVLTGGDGYTFGSGTRLTVV.

CDR3 residues: CASSYGNRVGRTYEQYF. The CDR3 DNA sequence: TGCGCCAGCAGCTATGGAAACAGGGTCGGTAGGACCTACGAGCAGTACTTC. The chain employs TRBV5-1 and TRBJ2-7; the D gene is possibly TRBD1 (6 bases). V lost 3 bases to trimming and J lost 2 bases, with 21 bases between them. The CDR3 spans 17 residues. Per the germline V gene, CDR1 is SGHRS and CDR2 is YFSETQ.

The chain recombines TRBV2 with TRBJ2-7, with D uncertain. CDR1 and CDR2 from the germline V gene are SNHLY and FYNNEI. There are 11 residues in the CDR3. V was pared by 7 bases and J by 3 bases, with 7 bases between. The CDR3 loop is CASIGRYEQYF. As DNA, the CDR3 is TGTGCCAGCATTGGTCGCTACGAGCAGTACTTC. Looking up the rest from reference TRBV2 and TRBJ2-7 gives the full variable domain: EPEVTQTPSHQVTQMGQEVILRCVPISNHLYFYWYRQILGQKVEFLVSFYNNEISEKSEIFDDQFSVERPDGSNFTLKIRSTKLEDSAMYFCASIGRYEQYFGPGTRLTVT.

This chain links TRBV5-1 with TRBJ1-5; no reliable D call. V lost 2 bases and J 5 bases, leaving 8 bases between the germline ends. Per the germline V gene, CDR1 is SGHRS and CDR2 is YFSETQ. The CDR3 consists of 13 residues. The CDR3 loop is CASSFDSYQPQHF. The CDR3 nucleotides are TGCGCCAGCAGCTTCGATTCTTATCAGCCCCAGCATTTT.

V gene TRBV27 combines with J gene TRBJ2-7, with D hard to call. V lost 1 base to trimming and J lost 5 bases, with 15 bases between them. From germline, CDR1 is MNHEY and CDR2 SMNVEV (reference sequence). This CDR3 is 15 amino acids long. CDR3 region: CASSLLSRTVHEQYF. CDR3 DNA sequence: TGTGCCAGCAGTTTATTGTCTAGGACGGTCCACGAGCAGTACTTC.

The genes are TRBV28 and TRBJ1-5; D unresolved. V was clipped by 3 bases and J by 3 bases, with 9 bases between them. Germline CDR1 MDHEN, CDR2 SYDVKM. The CDR3 runs 14 residues. CDR3 protein: CASSLISYNQPQHF. The CDR3 DNA reads as TGTGCCAGCAGTTTGATATCTTACAATCAGCCCCAGCATTTT.

The genes are TRBV18 and TRBJ1-3; no clear D gene. Germline V gene data show CDR1 as KGHSH and CDR2 as LQKENI. The CDR3 is 11 residues long. V was trimmed by 3 bases and J by 6 bases, leaving 3 bases between them. This CDR3 reads CASSPSNTIYF. CDR3 coding DNA: TGTGCCAGCTCACCGTCAAACACCATATATTTT. The complete variable domain, with remaining parts taken from reference TRBV18 and TRBJ1-3, reads NAGVMQNPRHLVRRRGQEARLRCSPMKGHSHVYWYRQLPEEGLKFMVYLQKENIIDESGMPKERFSAEFPKEGPSILRIQQVVRGDSAAYFCASSPSNTIYFGEGSWLTVV.

The V gene is TRBV19, the J gene TRBJ2-3, with D possibly being TRBD1 (6 bases). The length of the CDR3 is 14 residues. Trimming stripped 1 base from V and 1 base from J, with 6 bases between. Per the germline V gene, CDR1 is LNHDA and CDR2 is SQIVND (reference sequence). CDR3 nucleotides: TGTGCCAGTAGTATAGGGACAGGCACAGATACGCAGTATTTT. This translates into CASSIGTGTDTQYF.

This clone was counted a single time. Here the CDR3 reads CASSPRVSSSANTIYF. The CDR3 DNA reads TGTGCCAGCTCACCCCGCGTATCATCCTCGGCAAACACCATATATTTT. This chain links TRBV18 with TRBJ1-3; D gene unclear. The CDR3 totals 16 residues. V was trimmed by 3 bases and J by 6 bases, leaving 18 bases between them. The germline V gene encodes CDR1 KGHSH and CDR2 LQKENI.

This clone came up once. The chain combines TRBV6-5 with TRBJ2-5; the D is unclear. Germline lookup yields CDR1 MNHEY and CDR2 SVGAGI. The CDR3 covers 14 residues. V was clipped by 2 bases and J by 3 bases, with 10 bases between them. CDR3: CASSYGRFEETQYF. The CDR3 coding sequence is TGTGCCAGCAGTTACGGACGGTTCGAAGAGACCCAGTACTTC.

The CDR3 here is CASSLAGSGSYNEQFF. In nucleotides, the CDR3 is TGCGCCAGCAGCTTGGCTGGTAGCGGATCCTACAATGAGCAGTTCTTC. The rearrangement joins TRBV5-1 to TRBJ2-1; TRBD2 is a possible D gene (6 bases). V lost 0 bases and J 1 base, leaving 11 bases between the germline ends. Germline CDR1 and CDR2: SGHRS and YFSETQ. The CDR3 spans 16 residues.